This passage covers 14 T cell receptor beta chains from one sample sequenced in a study of control samples from healthy donors and cancer patients. Assay used: immunoSEQ multiplex PCR; TCRdb lists only in-frame clones, some missing. Among around 76,000 clones listed, around 90% were seen once. The sequenced sample consisted of PBMCs. All receptors come from a woman between 50 and 59 years old with colorectal cancer.

In DNA form, the CDR3 reads TGTGCCTGGGGTCGGGACAGCCTCACAGATACGCAGTATTTT. Its protein is CAWGRDSLTDTQYF. The V call is TRBV30, the J call TRBJ2-3, with TRBD1 matching over 7 bases. J was trimmed by 2 bases and V by 5 bases; bases with no gene match: 7. Germline lookup yields CDR1 GTSNPN and CDR2 SVGIG (reference sequence). The CDR3 consists of 14 residues.

The chain recombines TRBV27 with TRBJ1-5; maybe TRBD1 (5 bases). Germline CDR1 MNHEY, CDR2 SMNVEV (reference sequence). Trimming removed 2 bases at V and 4 bases at J, with 9 bases between. This CDR3 region has 14 residues. The CDR3 DNA follows: TGTGCCAGCAGTTTAACGCCAGGGAATCAGCCCCAGCATTTT. This gives the protein CASSLTPGNQPQHF.

As concerns this clone: The germline gene is not matched at one end of the junction; a read error may be the cause. CDR3 region: CASSMGARNGQFF. The CDR3 region has the DNA TGTGCCAGTAGTATGGGGGCTAGGAATGGGCAGTTCTTC. V gene TRBV19 combines with J gene TRBJ2-1; D perhaps matches TRBD1 (6 bases). Germline-derived CDR1 and CDR2 are LNHDA and SQIVND (reference sequence). The CDR3 is 13 amino acids.

V usage is TRBV7-2 and J usage is TRBJ2-7; D gene uncertain. Between the trimmed V and J ends, which lost 5 bases and 4 bases, there was a span of 12 bases. The CDR3 has 13 residues. CDR1 SGHTA and CDR2 FQGNSA come from the germline V gene. CDR3 in DNA: TGTGCCAGCAGCCTTGGCCCCCAATACGAGCAGTACGTC. This translates into CASSLGPQYEQYV.

The chain joins TRBV27 to TRBJ2-2, with TRBD2 as a possible D gene (6 bases). Per the germline V gene, CDR1 is MNHEY and CDR2 is SMNVEV (reference sequence). There are 15 residues in the CDR3. V dropped 5 bases and J dropped 5 bases, with 15 bases sitting between them. CDR3 nucleotide sequence: TGTGCCAGCAGTACCATCGGGGGTTGGACCGGGGAGCTGTTTTTT. Its translation is CASSTIGGWTGELFF.

The V and J genes are TRBV10-3 and TRBJ2-3; tentative D call: TRBD2 (6 bases). Trimming removed 4 bases from V and 0 bases from J, with 8 bases in between. CDR3 length equals 14 residues. CDR1 ENHRY and CDR2 SYGVKD come from the germline V gene. The DNA of the CDR3 is TGTGCCATCAGTGCGGGGGAAAGCACAGATACGCAGTATTTT. This translates into CAISAGESTDTQYF.

The chain couples TRBV21-1 to TRBJ1-4; TRBD1, the D gene given by the table, was not confirmed from the DNA. TRBV21-1 is labeled a pseudogene. The CDR3 has 16 amino acids. CDR3 sequence reads: CASSKEEKQGNEKLFF. In nucleotides, the CDR3 is TGTGCCAGCAGCAAGGAAGAAAAACAGGGTAATGAAAAACTGTTTTTT.

The sample holds one count of this clone. The gene calls are TRBV19 and TRBJ1-5, with TRBD1 matching 9 bases. The CDR3 extends over 13 amino acids. J gave up 7 bases and V 4 bases, and 2 bases lay outside the gene matches. Germline V gene lookup returns CDR1 LNHDA and CDR2 SQIVND (reference sequence). The DNA for the CDR3 is TGTGCCAGTAGTAGACAGGGGGACCAGCCCCAGCATTTT. Translated: CASSRQGDQPQHF.

This clone was recorded once. The chain joins TRBV7-9 to TRBJ2-7; D gene uncertain. Germline V lookup: CDR1 SEHNR, CDR2 FQNEAQ (reference sequence). Trimming pared 2 bases from V and 3 bases from J, leaving 5 bases between. The CDR3 is 12 amino acids. Written as DNA, the CDR3 is TGTGCCAGCAGCTTAAACAGCTACGAGCAGTACGTC. This translates into CASSLNSYEQYV.

This chain uses TRBV12-3 or TRBV12-4 with TRBJ2-2; D gene unclear. Deletions cut 8 bases from V and 5 bases from J, with 12 bases between. The CDR3 runs to 13 residues. The CDR3 sequence: CASAAGVTGELFF. As DNA, the CDR3 is TGTGCCAGCGCCGCTGGGGTGACCGGGGAGCTGTTTTTT.

The rearrangement joins TRBV3-1 (or the pseudogene TRBV3-2) to TRBJ1-1, with D possibly being TRBD1 (5 bases). The CDR3 totals 15 residues. CDR1 is LGHDT and CDR2 is YNNKEL in the germline V gene (reference sequence). Between the trimmed V and J ends, which lost 6 bases and 1 base, there was a span of 15 bases. CDR3 region: CASSSLGRGNTEAFF. The CDR3 DNA reads as TGTGCCAGCAGTTCCCTGGGACGGGGGAACACTGAAGCTTTCTTT.

V usage is TRBV20-1 and J usage is TRBJ1-1, with D possibly TRBD1 on 6 matching bases. Germline values: CDR1 DFQATT, CDR2 SNEGSKA (reference sequence). The CDR3 runs 11 residues. The V and J ends lost 6 bases and 7 bases respectively, with 12 bases between them. CDR3 sequence (DNA): TGCAGTGCCGCTAGACAGGTTGAAGCTTTCTTT. Amino acids: CSAARQVEAFF.

V gene TRBV10-3 combines with J gene TRBJ1-4; TRBD1 agrees at 7 bases. The CDR3 length is 13 residues. V lost 0 bases to trimming and J lost 8 bases; unmatched junction nucleotides: 0. CDR1 and CDR2 (germline): ENHRY, SYGVKD. This chain's CDR3 is CAISESGQEKLFF. CDR3 bases: TGTGCCATCAGTGAGTCGGGACAGGAAAAACTGTTTTTT.

The V and J genes are TRBV28 and TRBJ1-2, with D hard to call. This CDR3 region has 13 residues. The germline V and J ends were trimmed by 5 bases and 7 bases, with 14 bases remaining between them. Germline V gives CDR1 MDHEN, CDR2 SYDVKM. The CDR3 here is CASSPWTVAGYTF. In DNA form, the CDR3 reads TGTGCCAGCAGTCCTTGGACCGTAGCTGGCTACACCTTC.